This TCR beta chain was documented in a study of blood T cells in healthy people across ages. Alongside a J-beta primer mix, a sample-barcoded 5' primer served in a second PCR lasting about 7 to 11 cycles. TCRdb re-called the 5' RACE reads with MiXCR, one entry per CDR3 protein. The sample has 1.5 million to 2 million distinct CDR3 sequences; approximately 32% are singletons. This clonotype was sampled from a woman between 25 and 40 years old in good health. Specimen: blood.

In nucleotides, the CDR3 is TGTGCCAGCTCACCCCCGACAGGGTCGGATGAGCAGTTCTTC. Translating gives CASSPPTGSDEQFF. The chain employs TRBV18 and TRBJ2-1; 7 bases agree with TRBD1. The CDR3 is 14 residues long. V lost 3 bases, J lost 8 bases, and 7 bases stayed unmatched. Germline values: CDR1 KGHSH, CDR2 LQKENI.